The 17 T cell receptor beta chains listed next were all sequenced from one sample in a study of shared clonotypes between healthy human individuals. Some clones are missing from TCRdb's copy, which holds only in-frame ones; the method was immunoSEQ multiplex PCR. This table holds roughly 2.1 million clones, 85% to 95% found once. Selected positively for CCR7 and CD45RO-negative, naive CD8 cells excluded terminally differentiated effector memory CD45RA+ cells. Material for sequencing was naive CD8+ T cells from PBMCs. The receptor source for this set is a man aged 18 to 29 in good health. Some clones in this sample may be carry-over from other donors' samples.

Of note for this clone: Additional DNA sequences in this sample encode the identical CDR3. This chain joins TRBV13 and TRBJ2-7; 8 positions match TRBD2. Trimming at V came to 5 bases and at J to 3 bases, leaving 3 bases not matched to a gene. Looked up from germline, CDR1 is PRHDT and CDR2 is FYEKMQ (reference sequence). The length of the CDR3 is 13 residues. In nucleotides, the CDR3 is TGTGCCAGCAGCCCCGGGACTAGCTACGAGCAGTACTTC. It is translated as CASSPGTSYEQYF. The full variable domain, with the rest looked up from reference TRBV13 and TRBJ2-7, is AAGVIQSPRHLIKEKRETATLKCYPIPRHDTVYWYQQGPGQDPQFLISFYEKMQSDKGSIPDRFSAQQFSDYHSELNMSSLELGDSALYFCASSPGTSYEQYFGPGTRLTVT.

The V gene is TRBV27, the J gene TRBJ2-3; 9 nucleotides agree with TRBD2. The germline gives CDR1 MNHEY, CDR2 SMNVEV (reference sequence). J was trimmed by 1 base and V by 5 bases; bases with no gene match: 4. The CDR3 totals 15 residues. The CDR3 loop reads CASSPQRGGTDTQYF. CDR3 in DNA: TGTGCCAGCAGTCCACAGCGGGGGGGCACAGATACGCAGTATTTT.

The chain employs TRBV15 and TRBJ2-7, with 11 bases identical to TRBD1. The CDR3 runs to 14 residues. Germline V CDR1 and CDR2: LNHNV, YYDKDF (reference sequence). The trim removed 5 bases at V and 4 bases at J, leaving 4 bases unmatched. This chain's CDR3 is CATSGGQGAYEQYF. In DNA, the CDR3 is TGTGCCACCAGCGGAGGACAGGGGGCTTACGAGCAGTACTTC. The full variable domain, rest sourced from reference TRBV15 and TRBJ2-7, is DAMVIQNPRYQVTQFGKPVTLSCSQTLNHNVMYWYQQKSSQAPKLLFHYYDKDFNNEADTPDNFQSRRPNTSFCFLDIRSPGLGDTAMYLCATSGGQGAYEQYFGPGTRLTVT.

This clone was detected once. The chain employs TRBV19 and TRBJ1-6; TRBD1 agrees at 8 bases. The CDR3 length is 15 residues. The J segment lost 7 bases and the V segment lost 6 bases, leaving 8 bases of the junction unmatched. Per the germline V gene, CDR1 is LNHDA and CDR2 is SQIVND (reference sequence). Written as DNA, the CDR3 is TGTGCCAGTAGGGGCAGGGGGCCGGGAAATTCACCCCTCCACTTT. This gives the protein CASRGRGPGNSPLHF.

J is TRBJ2-7 and V is TRBV11-2; the D gene is possibly TRBD1 (5 bases). V lost 1 base, J lost 0 bases, and 19 bases lay in between. This CDR3 contains 18 residues. Germline V gives CDR1 SGHAT, CDR2 FQNNGV. CDR3 in DNA: TGTGCCAGCAGCTTAGTATCGACCAGGGCGAGAAGCTCCTACGAGCAGTACTTC. Encoded protein: CASSLVSTRARSSYEQYF. Drawing the rest from reference TRBV11-2 and TRBJ2-7, the complete variable domain is EAGVAQSPRYKIIEKRQSVAFWCNPISGHATLYWYQQILGQGPKLLIQFQNNGVVDDSQLPKDRFSAERLKGVDSTLKIQPAKLEDSAVYLCASSLVSTRARSSYEQYFGPGTRLTVT.

V usage is TRBV10-2 and J usage is TRBJ2-7; no reliable D call. V lost 8 bases and J 0 bases, leaving 11 bases between the germline ends. CDR1 WSHSY and CDR2 SAAADI come from the germline V gene. This CDR3 has 13 residues. CDR3 protein: CASAYPGSYEQYF. The CDR3 DNA is TGCGCCAGCGCATATCCGGGCTCCTACGAGCAGTACTTC.

The rearrangement links TRBV7-8 to TRBJ2-7; TRBD1 agrees at 7 bases. Germline CDR1 reads SGHVS; CDR2 reads FQNEAQ. V was clipped by 3 bases and J by 6 bases; unmatched bases: 8. The CDR3 extends over 14 amino acids. DNA for the CDR3: TGTGCCAGCAGCTTCCGGGACAGTCCCTCCGAGCAGTACTTC. It yields the protein CASSFRDSPSEQYF.

This chain joins TRBV7-9 and TRBJ1-2; tentatively, D is TRBD1 (6 bases). CDR1 is SEHNR, CDR2 FQNEAQ, per germline (reference sequence). This CDR3 contains 14 residues. The V end was cut by 4 bases, the J end by 4 bases, with 13 bases between. CDR3 loop: CASSSLGAIYGYTF. The CDR3 nucleotides read TGTGCCAGCAGCTCCTTGGGGGCTATCTATGGCTACACCTTC.

Concerning this clone: Other DNA sequences in this sample translate to the same CDR3. This chain connects TRBV25-1 to TRBJ2-7; D call uncertain. Looked up from germline, CDR1 is MGHDK and CDR2 is SYGVNS. This CDR3 comprises 14 residues. V lost 7 bases and J 0 bases, leaving 13 bases between the germline ends. CDR3 loop: CASKGEWSSYEQYF. The CDR3 bases are TGTGCCAGCAAAGGAGAATGGAGCTCCTACGAGCAGTACTTC.

CDR3 nucleotides: TGTGCCAGCAGCTTTCGCGGCGGGACTAATGAAAAACTGTTTTTT. Translation gives CASSFRGGTNEKLFF. The chain has TRBV5-6 and TRBJ1-4; no firm D call. Germline CDR1 and CDR2: SGHDT and YYEEEE. This CDR3 has 15 residues. Trimming took 2 bases from V and 2 from J, leaving 10 bases between them. Full variable domain (remainder filled in from reference TRBV5-6 and TRBJ1-4): DAGVTQSPTHLIKTRGQQVTLRCSPKSGHDTVSWYQQALGQGPQFIFQYYEEEERQRGNFPDRFSGHQFPNYSSELNVNALLLGDSALYLCASSFRGGTNEKLFFGSGTQLSVL.

The chain is built from TRBV7-9 and TRBJ1-2, with TRBD1 as a possible D gene (5 bases). The CDR3 spans 15 residues. Germline V gives CDR1 SEHNR, CDR2 FQNEAQ (reference sequence). With 5 bases removed from V and 8 bases from J, the gap between germline ends came to 21 bases. The CDR3 region has the DNA TGTGCCAGCAGCCCAGAGACAGAGGTGAGAGGAGGCTACACCTTC. Translating gives CASSPETEVRGGYTF.

The chain combines TRBV9 with TRBJ2-1; D is tentatively TRBD1 or TRBD2 (5 bases each). This CDR3 is built from 13 residues. Trimming stripped 4 bases from V and 10 bases from J, with 15 bases between. Germline CDR1 SGDLS, CDR2 YYNGEE. The CDR3 loop reads CASSMPRGNEQFF. The CDR3 bases are TGTGCCAGCAGCATGCCCCGGGGCAACGAGCAGTTCTTC.

The J gene is TRBJ2-7, the V gene TRBV4-2; D gene ambiguous. Germline V lookup: CDR1 LGHNA, CDR2 YNFKEQ. Deletions cut 1 base from V and 3 bases from J, with 7 bases between. This CDR3 region has 13 residues. The CDR3 region is CASSQGPGYEQYF. The DNA for the CDR3 is TGTGCCAGCAGCCAAGGTCCAGGCTACGAGCAGTACTTC.

This chain joins TRBV9 and TRBJ1-1, with D uncertain. With 1 base removed from V and 0 bases from J, the gap between germline ends came to 7 bases. The CDR3 consists of 14 residues. CDR1 is SGDLS and CDR2 is YYNGEE in the germline V gene. The CDR3 is CASSVRALNTEAFF. CDR3 nucleotides: TGTGCCAGCAGCGTAAGAGCTTTGAACACTGAAGCTTTCTTT.

V is TRBV4-1 and J is TRBJ2-2, with 7 bases matching TRBD1. The germline V gene has CDR1 MGHRA and CDR2 YSYEKL. V was pared by 4 bases and J by 2 bases, with 7 bases of the junction left unmatched. CDR3 length: 16 residues. The CDR3 region has the DNA TGCGCCAGCAGCCCGACAGGGTTGAGAAACACCGGGGAGCTGTTTTTT. This gives the protein CASSPTGLRNTGELFF.

The chain employs TRBV28 and TRBJ1-2; D call uncertain. The germline gives CDR1 MDHEN, CDR2 SYDVKM. The germline V and J ends were trimmed by 1 base and 0 bases, with 12 bases remaining between them. This CDR3 spans 16 amino acids. CDR3 region: CASSLYSSPANYGYTF. The CDR3 DNA reads TGTGCCAGCAGTTTATACAGTTCCCCAGCTAACTATGGCTACACCTTC.

This clone was seen only a few times. This CDR3 reads CASSLAGAGQPQHF. The CDR3, as DNA: TGCGCCAGCAGCTTGGCAGGGGCGGGTCAGCCCCAGCATTTT. This rearrangement joins TRBV5-1 to TRBJ1-5, with a possible D match to TRBD1 (6 bases). Trimming left V 0 bases short and J 6 bases short, with 10 bases between. Germline V gene sequence: CDR1 SGHRS, CDR2 YFSETQ. CDR3 length equals 14 residues.